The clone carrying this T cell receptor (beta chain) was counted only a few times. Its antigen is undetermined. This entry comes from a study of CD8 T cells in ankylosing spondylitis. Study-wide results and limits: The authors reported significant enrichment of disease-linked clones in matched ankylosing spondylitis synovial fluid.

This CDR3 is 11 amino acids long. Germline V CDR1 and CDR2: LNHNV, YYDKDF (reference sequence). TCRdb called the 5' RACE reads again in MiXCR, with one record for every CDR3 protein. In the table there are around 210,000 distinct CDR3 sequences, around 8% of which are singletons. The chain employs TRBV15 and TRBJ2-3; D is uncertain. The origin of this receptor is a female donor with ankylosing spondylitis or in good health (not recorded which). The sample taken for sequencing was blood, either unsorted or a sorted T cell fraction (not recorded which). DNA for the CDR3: TGTGATATCTTGGGGACAGATACGCAGTATTTT. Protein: CDILGTDTQYF. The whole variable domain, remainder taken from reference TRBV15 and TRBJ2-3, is DAMVIQNPRYQVTQFGKPVTLSCSQTLNHNVMYWYQQKSSQAPKLLFHYYDKDFNNEADTPDNFQSRRPNTSFCFLDIRSPGLGDTAMYLCDILGTDTQYFGPGTRLTVL.